This TCR beta chain emerged from a study of CD8 T cells in Susac syndrome (dated 2019 in TCRdb). With respect to the entire study: Repertoire sequencing was used to test whether CD8+ T cell activation and differentiation in Susac syndrome was antigen driven. Points the paper makes about the study in general: The study acknowledged that relatively few individuals were included in the TCR sequencing and HLA analysis.

RNA was extracted using the RNeasy kit, and about 0.45 to 1 ug of the RNA was reverse transcribed with random hexamers. TCR beta CDR3 regions were amplified with the immunoSEQ multiplex PCR assay covering 54 Vbeta and 13 Jbeta segments. Bias from PCR amplification was corrected by using a synthetic template baseline for primer optimization and for computational correction. As for the original processing: Reads were assigned to V, D and J genes according to IMGT and analyzed in immunoSEQ Analyzer, with only productive sequences retained. Clonality was calculated as one minus the Shannon entropy normalized by log2 of the number of productive unique sequences. Public and private clones were assessed among the 100 most prevalent clones of each patient and control. Clones were defined as Susac-specific if absent from the healthy and MS cohorts, from 900 to 1,300 published viral clones and from other ImmuneACCESS disease sequences. TCRdb reanalyzed the raw reads on its own, using fastp at Q25 for trimming and MiXCR for clone calling, and kept in-frame beta chains. Rows are unified per CDR3 protein, each entry keeping the most common DNA and genes. V and J calls and clone size were set by TCRdb, not the authors. This sample is represented by about 110,000 distinct CDR3 sequences; roughly 97% of them were singletons. Clones ranked in the top ten supply 0.096% of the sample.

Peripheral blood CD8+ and CD4+ T cells from healthy donors, Susac syndrome patients and multiple sclerosis patients were profiled by high-throughput TCR beta sequencing. Healthy donors were age- and sex-matched controls. Bulk CD8+ and CD4+ T cells were purified magnetically by negative isolation, whereas CD8+ TEMRA cells were enriched by FACS. Blood was collected in EDTA tubes and processed within 24 hours, with PBMCs isolated through density gradient centrifugation. PBMCs destined for TCR sequencing were cryopreserved in liquid nitrogen and later thawed in a 37 °C water bath. Purity of sorted or isolated CD4+, CD8+ and CD8+ TEMRA cells was at least 90%. Note on this clonotype: Its antigen is unknown. Per-nucleotide qualities are absent, and no much larger clonotype sits a single base away.

V is cut back by 3 bases and J by 0 bases, with 8 bases in the junction unmatched. Spanning cysteine to phenylalanine, the CDR3 consists of 16 amino acids. The read is trimmed to its CDR3 DNA, 48 bases read in frame from base 1. The germline V gene supplies CDR1 SGHRS and CDR2 YFSETQ. This receptor was taken from a human donor in good health. The source material was CD4+ T cells from PBMCs. This receptor chain uses TRBV5-1 and TRBJ1-1; the junction holds 7 bases that match TRBD1. This receptor has the CDR3 CASSSGTDTMNTEAFF. DNA sequence: TGCGCCAGCAGCTCCGGGACAGATACAATGAACACTGAAGCTTTCTTT.